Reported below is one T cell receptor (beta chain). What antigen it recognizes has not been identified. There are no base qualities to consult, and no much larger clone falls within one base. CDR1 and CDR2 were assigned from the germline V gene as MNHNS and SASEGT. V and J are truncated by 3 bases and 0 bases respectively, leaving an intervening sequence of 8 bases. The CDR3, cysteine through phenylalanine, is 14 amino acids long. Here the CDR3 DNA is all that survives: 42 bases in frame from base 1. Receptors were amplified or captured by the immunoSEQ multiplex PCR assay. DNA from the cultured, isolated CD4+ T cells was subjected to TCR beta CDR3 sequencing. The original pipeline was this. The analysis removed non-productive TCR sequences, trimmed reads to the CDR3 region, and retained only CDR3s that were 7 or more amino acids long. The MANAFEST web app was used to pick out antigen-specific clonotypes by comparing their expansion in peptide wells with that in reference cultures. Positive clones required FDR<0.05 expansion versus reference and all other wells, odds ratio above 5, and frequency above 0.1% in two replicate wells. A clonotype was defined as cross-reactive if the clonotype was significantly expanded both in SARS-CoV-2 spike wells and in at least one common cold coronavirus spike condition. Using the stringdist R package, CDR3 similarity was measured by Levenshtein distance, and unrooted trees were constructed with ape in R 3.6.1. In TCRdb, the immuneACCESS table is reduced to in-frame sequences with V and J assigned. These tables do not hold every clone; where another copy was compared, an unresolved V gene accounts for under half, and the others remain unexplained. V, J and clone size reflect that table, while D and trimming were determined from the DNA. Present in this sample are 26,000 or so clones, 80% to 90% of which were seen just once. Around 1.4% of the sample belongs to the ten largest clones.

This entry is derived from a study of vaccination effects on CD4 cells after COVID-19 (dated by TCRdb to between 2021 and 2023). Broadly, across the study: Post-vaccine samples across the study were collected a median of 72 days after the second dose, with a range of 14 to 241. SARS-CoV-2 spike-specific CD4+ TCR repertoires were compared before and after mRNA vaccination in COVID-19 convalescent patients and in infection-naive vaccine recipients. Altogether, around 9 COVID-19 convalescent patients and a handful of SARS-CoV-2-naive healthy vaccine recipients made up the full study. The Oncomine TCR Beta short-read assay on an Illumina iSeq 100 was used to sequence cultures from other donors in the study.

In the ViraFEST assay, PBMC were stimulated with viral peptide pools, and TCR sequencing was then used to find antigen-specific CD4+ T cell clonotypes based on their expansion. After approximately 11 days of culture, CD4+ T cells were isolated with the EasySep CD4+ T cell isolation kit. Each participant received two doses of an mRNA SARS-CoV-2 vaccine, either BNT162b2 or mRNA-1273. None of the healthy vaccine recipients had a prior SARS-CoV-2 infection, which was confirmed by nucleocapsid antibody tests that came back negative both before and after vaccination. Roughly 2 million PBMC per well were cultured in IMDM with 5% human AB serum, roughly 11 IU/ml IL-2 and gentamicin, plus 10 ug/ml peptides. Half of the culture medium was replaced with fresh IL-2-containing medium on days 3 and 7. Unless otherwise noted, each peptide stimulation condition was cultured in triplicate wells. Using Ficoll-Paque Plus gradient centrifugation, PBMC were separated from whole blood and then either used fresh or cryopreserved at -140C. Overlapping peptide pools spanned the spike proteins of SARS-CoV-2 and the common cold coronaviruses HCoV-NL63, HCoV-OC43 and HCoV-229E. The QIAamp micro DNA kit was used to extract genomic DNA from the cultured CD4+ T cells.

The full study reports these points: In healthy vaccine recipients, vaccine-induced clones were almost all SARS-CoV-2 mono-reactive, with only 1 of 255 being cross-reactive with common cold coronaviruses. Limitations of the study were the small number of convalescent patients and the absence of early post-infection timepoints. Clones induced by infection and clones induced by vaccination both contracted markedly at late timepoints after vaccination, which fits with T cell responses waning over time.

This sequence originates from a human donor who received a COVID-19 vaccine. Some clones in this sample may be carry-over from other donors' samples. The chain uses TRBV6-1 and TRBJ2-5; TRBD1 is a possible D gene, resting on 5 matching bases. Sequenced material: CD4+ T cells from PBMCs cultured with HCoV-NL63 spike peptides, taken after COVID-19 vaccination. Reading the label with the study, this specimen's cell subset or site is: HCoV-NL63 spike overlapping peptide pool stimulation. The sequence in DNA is TGTGCCAGCAGTGACAGGGCCTACCAAGAGACCCAGTACTTC. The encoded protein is CASSDRAYQETQYF.